Detailed here is one T cell receptor beta chain. Antigen specificity is unknown. This sample is part of a study of beta chain features in type 1 diabetes. General observations from the study: All four CD4+ subsets from Type 1 diabetes patients carried moderately but significantly shorter TCRB CDR3s.

The CDR3 spans 13 residues. CDR1 and CDR2 (germline): SNHLY, FYNNEI. The V and J ends lost 8 bases and 7 bases, in that order; junction bases with no gene match: 8. Reverse transcribing all isolated RNA meant expressed TCRB transcripts were sequenced. Only in-frame clones appear in the TCRdb table, and some are missing; sequencing was by immunoSEQ multiplex PCR. In the table there are roughly 24,000 clones, more than 45% of which are singletons. The chain combines TRBV2 with TRBJ2-1, with 7 bases fitting TRBD2. The receptor comes from a man younger than 35 with type 1 diabetes. Sequencing used stem cell memory CD4+ T cells from blood. The DNA of the CDR3 is TGTGCCAGCGGTGCGGGAGTGGGGAATGAGCAGTTCTTC. It codes for CASGAGVGNEQFF.